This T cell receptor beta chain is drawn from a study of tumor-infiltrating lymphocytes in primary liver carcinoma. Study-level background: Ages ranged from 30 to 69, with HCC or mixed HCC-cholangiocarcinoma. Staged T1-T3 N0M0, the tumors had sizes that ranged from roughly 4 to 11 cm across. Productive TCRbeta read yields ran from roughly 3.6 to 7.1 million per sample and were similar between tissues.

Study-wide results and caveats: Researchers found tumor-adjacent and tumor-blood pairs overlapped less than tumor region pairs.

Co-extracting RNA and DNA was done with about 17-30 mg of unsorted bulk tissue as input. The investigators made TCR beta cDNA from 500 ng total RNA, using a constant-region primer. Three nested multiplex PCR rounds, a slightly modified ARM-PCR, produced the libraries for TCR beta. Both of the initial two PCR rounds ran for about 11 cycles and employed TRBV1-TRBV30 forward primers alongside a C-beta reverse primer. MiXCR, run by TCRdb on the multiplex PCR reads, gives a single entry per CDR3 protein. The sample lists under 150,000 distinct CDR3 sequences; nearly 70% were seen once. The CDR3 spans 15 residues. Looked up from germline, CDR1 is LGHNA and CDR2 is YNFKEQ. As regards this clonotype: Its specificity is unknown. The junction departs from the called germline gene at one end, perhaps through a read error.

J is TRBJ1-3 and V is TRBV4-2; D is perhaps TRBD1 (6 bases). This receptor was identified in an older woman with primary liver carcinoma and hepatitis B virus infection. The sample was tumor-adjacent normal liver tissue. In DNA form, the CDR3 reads TGTGCCAGCAACCAAGGGGGACACTCTGGAAACACCATATATTTT. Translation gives CASNQGGHSGNTIYF.